The 17 T cell receptor beta chains reported below all come from one sample, sequenced in a study of T cells in Graves' hyperthyroidism and ophthalmopathy. Amplification of TCR beta CDR3 regions was performed using RNA transcripts as template. First-round RT-PCR with HTBI primers amplified the TCR CDR3 region. From the multiplex PCR reads, TCRdb called clonotypes with MiXCR, one entry per CDR3 protein. The sample gives approximately 610,000 distinct CDR3 sequences, roughly 15% of which show up once; roughly 4.5% is in the top ten. Input material: blood. The source of these receptors is a woman aged 35 to 49 with Graves' ophthalmopathy.

The rearrangement uses TRBV6-1 and TRBJ2-6; 10 nucleotides line up with TRBD2. This CDR3 region has 18 residues. The germline gives CDR1 MNHNS, CDR2 SASEGT. J gave up 2 bases and V 5 bases, and 9 bases lay outside the gene matches. The CDR3 sequence is CASSQLAGLTAGANVLTF. In DNA form, the CDR3 reads TGTGCCAGCAGTCAACTAGCGGGACTGACTGCTGGGGCCAACGTCCTGACTTTC.

In this sample, this clonotype turned up many times. V is TRBV9 and J is TRBJ1-5; no clear D. Trimming stripped 4 bases from V and 3 bases from J, with 14 bases between. The germline CDR1 and CDR2 sequences are SGDLS and YYNGEE. The CDR3 loop spans 15 amino acids. The CDR3 region has the DNA TGTGCCAGCAGCCCGACGGGGTACTACAATCAGCCCCAGCATTTT. Amino acid sequence: CASSPTGYYNQPQHF.

This clonotype came up many times. The V gene is TRBV6-2 or TRBV6-3, the J gene TRBJ1-2; D gene uncertain. V was pared by 4 bases and J by 8 bases, with 14 bases between. Germline V gene data show CDR1 as MNHEY and CDR2 as SVGEGT. This CDR3 comprises 13 residues. Written as DNA, the CDR3 is TGTGCCAGCAGTTCCCGTTCCCCTGAGGGCTACACCTTC. Its protein is CASSSRSPEGYTF.

This clonotype showed up many times. The genes are TRBV20-1 and TRBJ2-5; TRBD2 matches at 15 bases. The ends lost 3 bases at V and 2 bases at J; junction bases unmatched: 10. The CDR3 length is 18 residues. The germline gives CDR1 DFQATT, CDR2 SNEGSKA (reference sequence). The CDR3 protein is CSARGGRTSGRVQETQYF. The CDR3 region has the DNA TGCAGTGCTAGGGGCGGACGGACTAGCGGGAGGGTACAAGAGACCCAGTACTTC.

A few counts support this clonotype. The V call is TRBV18, the J call TRBJ1-1; D call uncertain. Germline CDR1 is KGHSH and CDR2 is LQKENI. The CDR3 covers 15 residues. Trimming left V 3 bases short and J 1 base short, with 12 bases between. As DNA, the CDR3 is TGTGCCAGCTCACCGCGGGATTTCGGGAACACTGAAGCTTTCTTT. This sequence encodes CASSPRDFGNTEAFF.

The V call is TRBV12-3 or TRBV12-4, the J call TRBJ2-5; 9 positions agree with TRBD2. Trimming took 7 bases from V and 5 from J; bases not matched to a gene: 8. The CDR3 contains 14 residues. CDR3 DNA: TGTGCCAGCACCCTAGCGGGAATGGGGGAGACCCAGTACTTC. This encodes CASTLAGMGETQYF.

This clonotype has a count of ten or more. This chain joins TRBV12-3 or TRBV12-4 and TRBJ2-7; TRBD1 matches at 7 bases. This CDR3 has 14 residues. The junction had 7 bases not matched to a gene; V was cut back by 4 bases and J by 4 bases. The CDR3 loop reads CASSSRGTTYEQYF. The CDR3 region has the DNA TGTGCCAGCAGTTCCAGGGGGACCACTTACGAGCAGTACTTC.

This clonotype occurred many times. The CDR3 spells CASSWREGEQGELFF. The CDR3 nucleotides read TGTGCCAGCAGTTGGCGTGAAGGGGAGCAGGGGGAGCTGTTTTTT. V is TRBV6-2 or TRBV6-3 and J is TRBJ2-2; D might be TRBD1 or TRBD2, each matching 5 bases. There are 15 residues in the CDR3. Germline assignment: CDR1 MNHEY and CDR2 SVGEGT. V gave up 4 bases and J gave up 8 bases, with 17 bases separating them.

This clonotype was observed at least ten times. This is likely a read error, given that the CDR3 carries no conserved phenylalanine or tryptophan at its end. The DNA is left out, because the CDR3 cannot be placed on it with certainty; the CDR3 is given as TCRdb lists it. This chain uses TRBV15 with TRBJ2-7. Termini included, the CDR3 measures 10 amino acids. Germline values: CDR1 LNHNV, CDR2 YYDKDF (reference sequence). The CDR3 is CATSRVGRGI.

Comments on this clonotype: This may be a read error, as it is one base from a much larger clone. The CDR3 reads CASNNRLAGTGELFF. As DNA, the CDR3 is TGTGCCAGCAACAACCGACTAGCGGGAACCGGGGAGCTGTTTTTT. This chain links TRBV28 with TRBJ2-2; 11 bases map to TRBD2. V lost 7 bases, J lost 5 bases, and 6 bases stayed unmatched. This CDR3 comprises 15 residues. Germline V gene lookup returns CDR1 MDHEN and CDR2 SYDVKM. The full variable domain, rest sourced from reference TRBV28 and TRBJ2-2, is DVKVTQSSRYLVKRTGEKVFLECVQDMDHENMFWYRQDPGLGLRLIYFSYDVKMKEKGDIPEGYSVSREKKERFSLILESASTNQTSMYLCASNNRLAGTGELFFGEGSRLTVL.

This clonotype was recorded at least ten times. The chain employs TRBV7-9 and TRBJ1-1; D unclear. Looked up from germline, CDR1 is SEHNR and CDR2 is FQNEAQ (reference sequence). This CDR3 is 14 amino acids long. Deletions cut 1 base from V and 7 bases from J, with 13 bases between. The CDR3 loop is CASSLDMAQVEAFF. The CDR3 DNA reads TGTGCCAGCAGCTTAGATATGGCGCAGGTTGAAGCTTTCTTT.

This clonotype has ten or more counts. This chain uses TRBV19 with TRBJ2-7, with D tentatively TRBD1 (6 bases). The V end was cut by 5 bases, the J end by 0 bases, with 14 bases between. The CDR3 contains 15 residues. Germline-derived CDR1 and CDR2 are LNHDA and SQIVND (reference sequence). CDR3: CASSAQTGNSYEQYF. CDR3 nucleotides: TGTGCCAGTAGTGCCCAGACAGGTAACTCCTACGAGCAGTACTTC.

This clonotype was detected many times. The chain combines TRBV6-5 with TRBJ1-1; D unresolved. The germline V and J ends were trimmed by 7 bases and 0 bases, with 9 bases remaining between them. The V gene's germline CDR1 is MNHEY and CDR2 SVGAGI. This CDR3 has 13 residues. The CDR3 reads CASNPQVNTEAFF. CDR3 coding DNA: TGTGCCAGCAATCCTCAGGTGAACACTGAAGCTTTCTTT.

The rearrangement joins TRBV28 to TRBJ1-5; the D gene is possibly TRBD1 (5 bases). V lost 2 bases and J lost 4, with 18 bases in between. Per the germline V gene, CDR1 is MDHEN and CDR2 is SYDVKM. There are 17 residues in the CDR3. CDR3 residues: CASSLGQDRPGNQPQHF. The DNA for the CDR3 is TGTGCCAGCAGTTTAGGACAAGACCGTCCCGGGAATCAGCCCCAGCATTTT.

This clonotype was detected only a few times. The V call is TRBV6-2 or TRBV6-3, the J call TRBJ2-2, with a possible D match to TRBD2 (6 bases). This CDR3 is built from 17 residues. Looked up from germline, CDR1 is MNHEY and CDR2 is SVGEGT. V was shortened by 2 bases and J by 0 bases, with 13 bases between the two germline ends. CDR3 nucleotide sequence: TGTGCCAGCAGTTACGGCCGGGACTTCGCGAACACCGGGGAGCTGTTTTTT. It yields the protein CASSYGRDFANTGELFF.

Ten or more counts support this clonotype. CDR3 nucleotide sequence: TGTGCCAGCAGTGAAGATACAATGAACACTGAAGCTTTCTTT. It specifies CASSEDTMNTEAFF. The rearrangement joins TRBV2 to TRBJ1-1; the D is unclear. CDR1 is SNHLY and CDR2 is FYNNEI in the germline V gene. This CDR3 comprises 14 residues. Between the trimmed V and J ends, which lost 1 base and 0 bases, there was a span of 6 bases.

This clonotype was counted at least ten times. The chain recombines TRBV6-1 with TRBJ2-7; the D is unclear. The germline CDR1 and CDR2 sequences are MNHNS and SASEGT. V was pared by 1 base and J by 2 bases, with 15 bases between. The CDR3 is 16 amino acids. CDR3 residues: CASSEEKGRPAYEQYF. As DNA, the CDR3 is TGTGCCAGCAGTGAAGAAAAGGGTCGACCTGCCTACGAGCAGTACTTC.